Listed here are 22 T cell receptor beta chains from one sample, sequenced in a study of blood T cell dynamics during melanoma immunotherapy. This table comes from immunoSEQ multiplex PCR, and its TCRdb copy is limited to in-frame clones, with some not included. The data hold 13,000 or so clones, with just over 90% observed a single time. The time point is: pre-treatment baseline. The starting material was effector memory CD8+ T cells from blood, obtained from a patient treated with checkpoint blockade. The receptor source for this set is a human donor with melanoma.

CDR3 loop: CASSQLTGELFF. CDR3 sequence (DNA): TGTGCCAGCAGCCAACTCACCGGGGAGCTGTTTTTT. This chain uses TRBV11-2 with TRBJ2-2; D unresolved. Germline loops: CDR1 SGHAT, CDR2 FQNNGV. The length of the CDR3 is 12 residues. The ends were cut back, 5 bases at V and 4 bases at J, with 5 bases in the middle.

This chain uses TRBV25-1 with TRBJ2-7; 9 bases align to TRBD1. The V gene's germline CDR1 is MGHDK and CDR2 SYGVNS. CDR3 length equals 15 residues. The J segment lost 3 bases and the V segment lost 4 bases, leaving 7 bases of the junction unmatched. The CDR3: CASSALRTGDYEQYF. The CDR3 DNA reads as TGTGCCAGCAGTGCCCTCCGGACAGGGGACTACGAGCAGTACTTC.

The chain couples TRBV2 to TRBJ1-4; D not certain. The CDR3 contains 14 residues. The V gene lost 5 bases and the J gene lost 4 bases, with 11 bases spanning the gap. Per germline, CDR1 SNHLY and CDR2 FYNNEI. Here the CDR3 DNA reads TGTGCCAGCAGTCGGACCGCTATTAATGAAAAACTGTTTTTT. It yields the protein CASSRTAINEKLFF.

DNA of the CDR3: TGCGCCAGCAGCTTGGTGACAGGGGCCGGGGAGCTGTTTTTT. It specifies CASSLVTGAGELFF. This chain connects TRBV5-1 to TRBJ2-2, with TRBD1 matching over 8 bases. The CDR3 extends over 14 amino acids. Germline CDR1 is SGHRS and CDR2 is YFSETQ. Trimming at V came to 0 bases and at J to 6 bases, leaving 1 base not matched to a gene.

The chain joins TRBV30 to TRBJ2-5, with D perhaps TRBD1 (6 bases). The CDR3 extends over 15 amino acids. The V end lost 0 bases, the J end lost 4 bases, and 15 bases lay between the germline ends. CDR1 is GTSNPN and CDR2 is SVGIG in the germline V gene (reference sequence). CDR3 amino acids: CAWSVPGVRRETQYF. CDR3 nucleotides: TGTGCCTGGAGTGTACCAGGGGTACGAAGAGAGACCCAGTACTTC.

The chain links TRBV7-9 to TRBJ2-7, with D possibly being TRBD1 (5 bases). CDR3 length: 13 residues. The V end was cut by 3 bases, the J end by 5 bases, with 11 bases between. CDR1 SEHNR and CDR2 FQNEAQ come from the germline V gene (reference sequence). CDR3 sequence reads: CASSLGPGNEQYF. The CDR3, as DNA: TGTGCCAGCAGCTTGGGGCCGGGCAACGAGCAGTACTTC.

The rearrangement uses TRBV27 and TRBJ2-7, with D possibly matching TRBD1 (5 bases). The germline V and J ends were trimmed by 2 bases and 1 base, with 6 bases remaining between them. The CDR3 spans 13 residues. Germline lookup yields CDR1 MNHEY and CDR2 SMNVEV (reference sequence). The CDR3 bases are TGTGCCAGCAGTTTAGGGGCTTCCTACGAGCAGTACTTC. This gives the protein CASSLGASYEQYF.

This chain links TRBV27 with TRBJ2-3; possibly TRBD1 or TRBD2 for D (6 bases each). The germline V and J ends were trimmed by 4 bases and 3 bases, with 14 bases remaining between them. CDR1 MNHEY and CDR2 SMNVEV come from the germline V gene (reference sequence). The CDR3 is 15 amino acids. Written as DNA, the CDR3 is TGTGCCAGCAGTTCCCCACAAGGGGGGACAGATACGCAGTATTTT. Translation: CASSSPQGGTDTQYF.

This chain joins TRBV6-1 and TRBJ2-7; possibly TRBD1 for D (5 bases). The germline V and J ends were trimmed by 3 bases and 2 bases, with 14 bases remaining between them. Germline CDR1 is MNHNS and CDR2 is SASEGT. This CDR3 is built from 15 residues. CDR3 region: CASSEGQERPYEQYF. The CDR3 DNA reads TGTGCCAGCAGTGAGGGGCAGGAGCGACCCTACGAGCAGTACTTC.

The chain combines TRBV27 with TRBJ2-7, with TRBD1 matching over 9 bases. Trimming at V came to 3 bases and at J to 4 bases, leaving 4 bases not matched to a gene. CDR1 is MNHEY, CDR2 SMNVEV, per germline (reference sequence). The CDR3 is made up of 14 amino acids. CDR3 amino acids: CASSFGTGTYEQYF. The CDR3 nucleotides are TGTGCCAGCAGTTTCGGGACAGGGACGTACGAGCAGTACTTC.

This chain uses TRBV7-8 with TRBJ1-5; D unresolved. The CDR3 covers 15 residues. V was clipped by 1 base and J by 4 bases, with 11 bases between them. Germline CDR1 SGHVS, CDR2 FQNEAQ. For the CDR3, the DNA is TGTGCCAGCAGCTTAGGGAGCGGGAGTAATCAGCCCCAGCATTTT. This translates into CASSLGSGSNQPQHF.

This chain uses TRBV7-9 with TRBJ1-4; 7 bases are a match to TRBD1. The CDR3 is 17 residues long. Germline V CDR1 and CDR2: SEHNR, FQNEAQ (reference sequence). Germline trimming cut 3 bases from V and 3 bases from J; bases unmatched to any gene: 10. The DNA for the CDR3 is TGTGCCAGCAGCTTCCCCACAGGGGCAGTGTCTAATGAAAAACTGTTTTTT. Its protein product is CASSFPTGAVSNEKLFF. The full variable domain, rest sourced from reference TRBV7-9 and TRBJ1-4, is DTGVSQNPRHKITKRGQNVTFRCDPISEHNRLYWYRQTLGQGPEFLTYFQNEAQLEKSRLLSDRFSAERPKGSFSTLEIQRTEQGDSAMYLCASSFPTGAVSNEKLFFGSGTQLSVL.

V gene TRBV5-5 combines with J gene TRBJ2-1; 8 nucleotides match TRBD2. Trimming cost V 2 bases and J 8 bases; bases outside gene matches: 6. Per the germline V gene, CDR1 is SGHKS and CDR2 is YYEKEE (reference sequence). The CDR3 spans 14 residues. The CDR3 DNA follows: TGTGCCAGCAGCTTTTCAGCGGGAGAGGATGAGCAGTTCTTC. Protein: CASSFSAGEDEQFF.

The chain uses TRBV4-3 and TRBJ2-7; TRBD2 might be the D (5 bases). Trimming left V 0 bases short and J 4 bases short, with 13 bases between. The CDR3 contains 15 residues. Germline V gives CDR1 LGHNA, CDR2 YSLEER. CDR3 in DNA: TGCGCCAGCAGCCAAGACATGCGGGCAGATTACGAGCAGTACTTC. Its translation is CASSQDMRADYEQYF.

In nucleotides, the CDR3 is TGTGCCAGCAGTTTCTACACCTACGAGCAGTACTTC. Translating it yields CASSFYTYEQYF. This chain uses TRBV28 with TRBJ2-7; D gene ambiguous. The length of the CDR3 is 12 residues. CDR1 is MDHEN, CDR2 SYDVKM, per germline. V dropped 3 bases and J dropped 2 bases, with 5 bases sitting between them. Full variable domain (remainder filled in from reference TRBV28 and TRBJ2-7): DVKVTQSSRYLVKRTGEKVFLECVQDMDHENMFWYRQDPGLGLRLIYFSYDVKMKEKGDIPEGYSVSREKKERFSLILESASTNQTSMYLCASSFYTYEQYFGPGTRLTVT.

This chain's CDR3 is CASTRPGGLNTEAFF. The CDR3 DNA reads TGTGCCAGCACTCGGCCAGGGGGTTTGAACACTGAAGCTTTCTTT. The genes are TRBV28 and TRBJ1-1; 7 bases line up with TRBD1. V was pared by 7 bases and J by 0 bases, with 8 bases of the junction left unmatched. This CDR3 comprises 15 residues. CDR1 is MDHEN and CDR2 is SYDVKM in the germline V gene.

The rearrangement uses TRBV29-1 and TRBJ1-1, with D unclear. Between the trimmed V and J ends, which lost 0 bases and 6 bases, there was a span of 8 bases. CDR3 length: 12 amino acids. Looked up from germline, CDR1 is SQVTM and CDR2 is ANQGSEA. The CDR3 DNA follows: TGCAGCGTTGAAGATGGGCCGGCTGAAGCTTTCTTT. This gives the protein CSVEDGPAEAFF.

This chain joins TRBV27 and TRBJ1-1, with 7 bases fitting TRBD1. CDR3 length equals 14 residues. CDR1 MNHEY and CDR2 SMNVEV come from the germline V gene (reference sequence). V gave up 2 bases and J gave up 3 bases; unmatched junction bases: 3. DNA of the CDR3: TGTGCCAGCAGTTTAACTAGGGGGCACACTGAAGCTTTCTTT. It encodes CASSLTRGHTEAFF.

This clone was counted a single time. The chain combines TRBV19 with TRBJ2-1; tentative D call: TRBD2 (7 bases). This CDR3 spans 15 amino acids. V was cut by 8 bases and J by 4 bases, with 18 bases left in between. Germline CDR1 reads LNHDA; CDR2 reads SQIVND (reference sequence). CDR3 region: CASSWGGQGYNEQFF. Written as DNA, the CDR3 is TGTGCCAGTTCTTGGGGGGGGCAGGGATACAATGAGCAGTTCTTC.

J is TRBJ2-1 and V is TRBV2; maybe TRBD1 (6 bases). Germline values: CDR1 SNHLY, CDR2 FYNNEI. This CDR3 is built from 11 residues. V dropped 7 bases and J dropped 7 bases, with 8 bases sitting between them. The CDR3 spells CASTRGNEQFF. The CDR3 region has the DNA TGTGCCAGCACCAGGGGTAATGAGCAGTTCTTC.

This clone was seen only a few times. The chain recombines TRBV19 with TRBJ1-5, with 9 bases identical to TRBD1. The CDR3 totals 15 residues. CDR1 is LNHDA, CDR2 SQIVND, per germline (reference sequence). J was trimmed by 10 bases and V by 4 bases; bases with no gene match: 11. CDR3 coding DNA: TGTGCCAGTAGTACGACGGACAGGGGCCGCACACCCCAGCATTTT. The encoded protein is CASSTTDRGRTPQHF.

The gene calls are TRBV11-2 and TRBJ2-6; D remains unclear. CDR3 length equals 16 residues. Looked up from germline, CDR1 is SGHAT and CDR2 is FQNNGV. Trimming took off 5 bases at V and 4 bases at J, with 15 bases between the two ends. CDR3 DNA: TGTGCCAGCAGCCCAAACGGTCCCCTCGGGGCCAACGTCCTGACTTTC. As protein: CASSPNGPLGANVLTF.